This TCR beta chain comes out of a study of Ad26.COV2.S vaccination and SARS-CoV-2 variants. Looking at the study overall: Participants got Ad26.COV2.S intramuscularly, once or twice 56 days apart. Study-wide findings and caveats: Post-vaccination breadth of spike-specific CD8+ and CD4+ T cell responses was reportedly substantial.

Regarding this clone: Its target is unknown.

The treatment denotes: roughly 20 received Ad26.COV2.S at low or high dose, single or two shots; a few received placebo; per-sample allocation not given. After the first vaccine or placebo injection, samples were drawn on day 63. Sequenced by immunoSEQ multiplex PCR; TCRdb stores in-frame clones only, minus some. Here the sample spans about 680,000 clones, about 89% being singletons. V shed 3 bases and J shed 5 bases, with 28 bases lying between them. Germline-derived CDR1 and CDR2 are GTSNPN and SVGIG (reference sequence). The CDR3 is made up of 19 amino acids. The specimen was peripheral blood, collected in a trial of Ad26.COV2.S vaccine versus placebo. This TCR was recovered from a person aged 18-65 years who received the Ad26.COV2.S COVID-19 vaccine or a placebo. The chain combines TRBV30 with TRBJ2-2; the D gene could be TRBD1 or TRBD2 (5 bases each). CDR3 nucleotide sequence: TGTGCCTGGAGACATCGGGGTATTGGGCAGGGTTTTTGGACCGGGGAGCTGTTTTTT. The encoded protein is CAWRHRGIGQGFWTGELFF.